There are many counts of the clone carrying this TCR beta chain. Germline V gene data show CDR1 as MDHEN and CDR2 as SYDVKM. V lost 6 bases and J lost 3, with 17 bases in between. CDR3 length: 16 residues. This specimen comes from a study of T-cell reconstitution after alpha-beta-depleted transplantation in children. Preparing the TCRbeta library involved the use of unique molecular identifiers. TCRdb used MiXCR to reprocess the PCR reads, holding one entry per CDR3 protein. The sample records 20,000 to 25,000 distinct CDR3 sequences, approximately 10% being singletons. The TCR originated in a human donor who donated a stem cell graft to a child with chronic granulomatous disease. The input for sequencing was PBMCs from the stem cell graft donor, taken from the stem cell graft. The gene calls are TRBV28 and TRBJ1-4, with D maybe TRBD1 (5 bases). The CDR3 protein is CASSPGAGNPNEKLFF. The DNA of the CDR3 is TGTGCCAGCAGCCCCGGGGCAGGGAATCCTAATGAAAAACTGTTTTTT.